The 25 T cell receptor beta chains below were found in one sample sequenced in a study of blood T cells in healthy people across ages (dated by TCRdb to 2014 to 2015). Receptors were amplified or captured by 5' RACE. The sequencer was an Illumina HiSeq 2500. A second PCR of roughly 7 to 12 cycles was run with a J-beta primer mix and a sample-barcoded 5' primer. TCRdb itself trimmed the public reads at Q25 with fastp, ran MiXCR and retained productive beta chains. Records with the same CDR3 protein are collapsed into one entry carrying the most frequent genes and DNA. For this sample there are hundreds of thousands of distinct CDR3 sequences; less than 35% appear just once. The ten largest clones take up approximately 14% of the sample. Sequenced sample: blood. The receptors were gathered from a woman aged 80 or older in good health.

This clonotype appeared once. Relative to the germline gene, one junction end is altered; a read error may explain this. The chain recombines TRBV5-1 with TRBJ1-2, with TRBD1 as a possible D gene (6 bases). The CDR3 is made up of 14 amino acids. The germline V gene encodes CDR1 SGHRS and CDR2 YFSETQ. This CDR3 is CASSPRTVNYDYTF. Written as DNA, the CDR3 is TGCGCCAGCAGCCCTAGGACAGTCAACTATGACTACACCTTC.

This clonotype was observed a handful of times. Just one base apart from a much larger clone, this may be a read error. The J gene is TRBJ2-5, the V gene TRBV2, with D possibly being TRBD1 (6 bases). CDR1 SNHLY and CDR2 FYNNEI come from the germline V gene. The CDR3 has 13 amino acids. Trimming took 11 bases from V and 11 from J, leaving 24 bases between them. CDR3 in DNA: TGTGCCCTAAGAGACAGGTACCCCAATGAGCAGTACTTC. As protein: CALRDRYPNEQYF. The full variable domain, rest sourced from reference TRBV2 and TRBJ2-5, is EPEVTQTPSHQVTQMGQEVILRCVPISNHLYFYWYRQILGQKVEFLVSFYNNEISEKSEIFDDQFSVERPDGSNFTLKIRSTKLEDSAMYFCALRDRYPNEQYFGPGTRLLVL.

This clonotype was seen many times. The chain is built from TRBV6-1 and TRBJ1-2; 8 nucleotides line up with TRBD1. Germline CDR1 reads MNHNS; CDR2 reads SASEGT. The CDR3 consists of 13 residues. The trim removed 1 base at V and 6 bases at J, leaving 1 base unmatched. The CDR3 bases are TGTGCCAGCAGTGAAGGACAGGGGAATGGCTACACCTTC. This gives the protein CASSEGQGNGYTF.

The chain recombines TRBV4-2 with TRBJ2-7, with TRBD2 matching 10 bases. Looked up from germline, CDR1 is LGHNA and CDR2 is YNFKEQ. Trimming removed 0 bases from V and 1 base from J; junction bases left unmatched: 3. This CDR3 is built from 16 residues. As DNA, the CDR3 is TGTGCCAGCAGCCAAGAGCCTAGCGGGAGTTCCTACGAGCAGTACTTC. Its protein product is CASSQEPSGSSYEQYF.

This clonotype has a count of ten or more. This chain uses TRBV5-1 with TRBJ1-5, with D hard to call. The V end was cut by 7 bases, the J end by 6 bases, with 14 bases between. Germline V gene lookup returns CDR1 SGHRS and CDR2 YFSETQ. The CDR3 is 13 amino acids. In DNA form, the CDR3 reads TGCGCCAGCCGGACGGACTTCGGTCAGCCCCAGCATTTT. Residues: CASRTDFGQPQHF. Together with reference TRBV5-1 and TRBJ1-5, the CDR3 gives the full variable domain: KAGVTQTPRYLIKTRGQQVTLSCSPISGHRSVSWYQQTPGQGLQFLFEYFSETQRNKGNFPGRFSGRQFSNSRSEMNVSTLELGDSALYLCASRTDFGQPQHFGDGTRLSIL.

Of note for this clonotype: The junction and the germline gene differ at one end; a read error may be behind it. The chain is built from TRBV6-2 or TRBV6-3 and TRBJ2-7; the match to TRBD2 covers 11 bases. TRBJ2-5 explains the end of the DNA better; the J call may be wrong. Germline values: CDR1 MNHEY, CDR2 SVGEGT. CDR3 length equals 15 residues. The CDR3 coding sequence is TGTACCAGCAGCGCCCTTCGGACTAGCGGGGAGACCCAGTACTTC. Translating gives CTSSALRTSGETQYF.

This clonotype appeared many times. The CDR3: CASSLRGQGEAFF. In DNA form, the CDR3 reads TGTGCCAGCAGCTTACGCGGACAGGGTGAAGCTTTCTTT. The genes are TRBV7-2 and TRBJ1-1, with TRBD1 matching 8 bases. J was trimmed by 7 bases and V by 2 bases; bases with no gene match: 3. Germline CDR1 SGHTA, CDR2 FQGNSA. This CDR3 is 13 amino acids long.

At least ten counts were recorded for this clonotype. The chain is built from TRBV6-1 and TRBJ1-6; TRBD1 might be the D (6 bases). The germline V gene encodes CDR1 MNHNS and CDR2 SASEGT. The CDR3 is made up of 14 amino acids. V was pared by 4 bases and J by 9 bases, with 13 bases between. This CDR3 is CASSAQGTSSPLHF. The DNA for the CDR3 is TGTGCCAGCAGTGCACAGGGTACAAGTTCACCCCTCCACTTT.

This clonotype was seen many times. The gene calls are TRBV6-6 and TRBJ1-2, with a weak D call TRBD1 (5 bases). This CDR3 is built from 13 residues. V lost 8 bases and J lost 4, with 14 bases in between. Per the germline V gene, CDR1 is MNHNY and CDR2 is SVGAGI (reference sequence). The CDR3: CASGGGGIYGYTF. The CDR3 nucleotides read TGTGCCAGCGGAGGTGGGGGGATCTATGGCTACACCTTC.

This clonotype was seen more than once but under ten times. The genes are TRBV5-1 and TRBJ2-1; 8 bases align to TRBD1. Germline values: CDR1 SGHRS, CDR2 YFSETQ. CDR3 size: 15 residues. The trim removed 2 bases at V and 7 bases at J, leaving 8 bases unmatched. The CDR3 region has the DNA TGCGCCAGCAGCTTTTCGACAGGGGCCACAAATGAGCAGTTCTTC. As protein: CASSFSTGATNEQFF.

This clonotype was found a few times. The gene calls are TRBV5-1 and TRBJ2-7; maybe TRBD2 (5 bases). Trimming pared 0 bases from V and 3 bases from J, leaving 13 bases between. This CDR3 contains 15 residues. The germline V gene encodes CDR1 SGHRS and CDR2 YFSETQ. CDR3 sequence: CASSLAPADLYEQYF. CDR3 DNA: TGCGCCAGCAGCTTGGCCCCAGCGGATCTCTACGAGCAGTACTTC.

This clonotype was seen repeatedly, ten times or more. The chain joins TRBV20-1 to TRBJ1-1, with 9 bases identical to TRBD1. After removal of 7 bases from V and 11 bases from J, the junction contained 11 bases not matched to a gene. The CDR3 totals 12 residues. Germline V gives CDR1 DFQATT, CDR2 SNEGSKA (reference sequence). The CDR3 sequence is CSGEVGTGMAFF. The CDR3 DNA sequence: TGCAGTGGGGAAGTGGGGACAGGGATGGCTTTCTTT.

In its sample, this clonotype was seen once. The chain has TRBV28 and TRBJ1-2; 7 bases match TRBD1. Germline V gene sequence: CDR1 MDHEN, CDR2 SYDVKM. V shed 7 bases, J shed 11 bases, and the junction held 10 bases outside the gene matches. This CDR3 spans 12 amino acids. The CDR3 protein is CASKRQGYLYTF. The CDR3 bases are TGTGCCAGCAAGAGACAGGGATATCTGTACACCTTC.

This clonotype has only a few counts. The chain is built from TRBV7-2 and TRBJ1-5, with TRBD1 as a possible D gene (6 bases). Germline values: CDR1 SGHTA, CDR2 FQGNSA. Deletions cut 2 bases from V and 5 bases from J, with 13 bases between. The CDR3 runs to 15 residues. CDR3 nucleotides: TGTGCCAGCAGCTTACTGGAGACAGGAGATCAGCCCCAGCATTTT. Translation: CASSLLETGDQPQHF.

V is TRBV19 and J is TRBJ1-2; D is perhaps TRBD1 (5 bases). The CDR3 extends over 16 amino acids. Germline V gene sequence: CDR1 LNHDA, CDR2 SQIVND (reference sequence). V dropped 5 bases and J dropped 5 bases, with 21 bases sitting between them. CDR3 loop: CASSPAGSLALYGYTF. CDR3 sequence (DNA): TGTGCCAGTAGTCCGGCAGGGTCGTTAGCCTTGTATGGCTACACCTTC.

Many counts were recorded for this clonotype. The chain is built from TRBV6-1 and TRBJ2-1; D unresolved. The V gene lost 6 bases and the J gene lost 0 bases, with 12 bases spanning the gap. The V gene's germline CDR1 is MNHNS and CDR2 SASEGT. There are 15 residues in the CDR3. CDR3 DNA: TGTGCCAGCAGATTGGGCCCAAGCTCCTACAATGAGCAGTTCTTC. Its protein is CASRLGPSSYNEQFF.

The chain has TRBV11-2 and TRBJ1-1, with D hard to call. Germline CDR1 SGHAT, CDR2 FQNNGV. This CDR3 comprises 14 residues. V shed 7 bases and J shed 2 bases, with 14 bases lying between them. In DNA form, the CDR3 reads TGTGCCAGCACCCCCACGGTAGCCAACACTGAAGCTTTCTTT. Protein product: CASTPTVANTEAFF.

CDR3 sequence: CASSPGQGVDYGYTF. CDR3 in DNA: TGCGCCAGCAGCCCTGGACAGGGCGTAGACTATGGCTACACCTTC. This chain links TRBV5-1 with TRBJ1-2; 8 nucleotides match TRBD1. The ends lost 4 bases at V and 3 bases at J; junction bases unmatched: 8. The germline V gene has CDR1 SGHRS and CDR2 YFSETQ. The CDR3 totals 15 residues.

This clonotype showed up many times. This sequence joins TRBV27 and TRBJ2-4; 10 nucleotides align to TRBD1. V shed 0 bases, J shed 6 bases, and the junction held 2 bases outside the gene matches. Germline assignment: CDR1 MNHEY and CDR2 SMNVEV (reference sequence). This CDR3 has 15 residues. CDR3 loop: CASSLSGQGLNIQYF. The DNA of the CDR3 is TGTGCCAGCAGTTTATCGGGACAGGGGCTAAACATTCAGTACTTC.

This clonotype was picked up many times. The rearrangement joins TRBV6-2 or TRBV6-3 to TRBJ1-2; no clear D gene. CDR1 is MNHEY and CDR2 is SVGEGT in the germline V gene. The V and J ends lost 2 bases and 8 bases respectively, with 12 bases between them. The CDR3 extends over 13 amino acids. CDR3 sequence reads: CASSYRGSRGYTF. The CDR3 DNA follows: TGTGCCAGCAGTTACCGAGGGTCGCGCGGCTACACCTTC.

This CDR3 is CSARDPVGAGEQYF. The CDR3 nucleotides are TGCAGTGCTAGAGATCCGGTAGGGGCGGGCGAGCAGTACTTC. The chain uses TRBV20-1 and TRBJ2-4; D may be TRBD1 or TRBD2 (5 bases each). The J call is in doubt because the DNA end fits TRBJ2-7 better. The CDR3 runs 14 residues. Germline V gene sequence: CDR1 DFQATT, CDR2 SNEGSKA (reference sequence).

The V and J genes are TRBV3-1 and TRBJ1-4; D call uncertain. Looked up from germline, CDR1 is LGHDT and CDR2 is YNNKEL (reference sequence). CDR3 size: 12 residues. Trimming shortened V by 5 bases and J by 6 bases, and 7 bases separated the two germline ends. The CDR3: CASSSPHEKLFF. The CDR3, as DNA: TGTGCCAGCAGCTCGCCCCATGAAAAACTGTTTTTT.

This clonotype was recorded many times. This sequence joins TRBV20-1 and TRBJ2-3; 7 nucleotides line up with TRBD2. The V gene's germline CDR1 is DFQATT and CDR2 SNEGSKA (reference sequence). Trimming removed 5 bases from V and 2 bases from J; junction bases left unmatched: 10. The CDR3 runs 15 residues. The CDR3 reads CSALSGLSNTDTQYF. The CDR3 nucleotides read TGCAGTGCTCTTAGCGGGCTCTCGAACACAGATACGCAGTATTTT.

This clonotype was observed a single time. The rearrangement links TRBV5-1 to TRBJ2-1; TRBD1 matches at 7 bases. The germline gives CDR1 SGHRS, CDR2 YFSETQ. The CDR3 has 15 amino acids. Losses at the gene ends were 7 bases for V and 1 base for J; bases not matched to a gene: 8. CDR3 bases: TGCGCCAGCGCGCTCGGGACAGAGTCCTACAATGAGCAGTTCTTC. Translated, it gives CASALGTESYNEQFF.

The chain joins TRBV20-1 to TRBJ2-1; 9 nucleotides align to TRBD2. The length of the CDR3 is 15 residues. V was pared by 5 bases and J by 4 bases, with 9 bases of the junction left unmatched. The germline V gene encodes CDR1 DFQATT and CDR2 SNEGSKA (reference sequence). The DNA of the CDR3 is TGCAGTGCTTCCCCCTCTAGCGGGGAATACAATGAGCAGTTCTTC. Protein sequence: CSASPSSGEYNEQFF.